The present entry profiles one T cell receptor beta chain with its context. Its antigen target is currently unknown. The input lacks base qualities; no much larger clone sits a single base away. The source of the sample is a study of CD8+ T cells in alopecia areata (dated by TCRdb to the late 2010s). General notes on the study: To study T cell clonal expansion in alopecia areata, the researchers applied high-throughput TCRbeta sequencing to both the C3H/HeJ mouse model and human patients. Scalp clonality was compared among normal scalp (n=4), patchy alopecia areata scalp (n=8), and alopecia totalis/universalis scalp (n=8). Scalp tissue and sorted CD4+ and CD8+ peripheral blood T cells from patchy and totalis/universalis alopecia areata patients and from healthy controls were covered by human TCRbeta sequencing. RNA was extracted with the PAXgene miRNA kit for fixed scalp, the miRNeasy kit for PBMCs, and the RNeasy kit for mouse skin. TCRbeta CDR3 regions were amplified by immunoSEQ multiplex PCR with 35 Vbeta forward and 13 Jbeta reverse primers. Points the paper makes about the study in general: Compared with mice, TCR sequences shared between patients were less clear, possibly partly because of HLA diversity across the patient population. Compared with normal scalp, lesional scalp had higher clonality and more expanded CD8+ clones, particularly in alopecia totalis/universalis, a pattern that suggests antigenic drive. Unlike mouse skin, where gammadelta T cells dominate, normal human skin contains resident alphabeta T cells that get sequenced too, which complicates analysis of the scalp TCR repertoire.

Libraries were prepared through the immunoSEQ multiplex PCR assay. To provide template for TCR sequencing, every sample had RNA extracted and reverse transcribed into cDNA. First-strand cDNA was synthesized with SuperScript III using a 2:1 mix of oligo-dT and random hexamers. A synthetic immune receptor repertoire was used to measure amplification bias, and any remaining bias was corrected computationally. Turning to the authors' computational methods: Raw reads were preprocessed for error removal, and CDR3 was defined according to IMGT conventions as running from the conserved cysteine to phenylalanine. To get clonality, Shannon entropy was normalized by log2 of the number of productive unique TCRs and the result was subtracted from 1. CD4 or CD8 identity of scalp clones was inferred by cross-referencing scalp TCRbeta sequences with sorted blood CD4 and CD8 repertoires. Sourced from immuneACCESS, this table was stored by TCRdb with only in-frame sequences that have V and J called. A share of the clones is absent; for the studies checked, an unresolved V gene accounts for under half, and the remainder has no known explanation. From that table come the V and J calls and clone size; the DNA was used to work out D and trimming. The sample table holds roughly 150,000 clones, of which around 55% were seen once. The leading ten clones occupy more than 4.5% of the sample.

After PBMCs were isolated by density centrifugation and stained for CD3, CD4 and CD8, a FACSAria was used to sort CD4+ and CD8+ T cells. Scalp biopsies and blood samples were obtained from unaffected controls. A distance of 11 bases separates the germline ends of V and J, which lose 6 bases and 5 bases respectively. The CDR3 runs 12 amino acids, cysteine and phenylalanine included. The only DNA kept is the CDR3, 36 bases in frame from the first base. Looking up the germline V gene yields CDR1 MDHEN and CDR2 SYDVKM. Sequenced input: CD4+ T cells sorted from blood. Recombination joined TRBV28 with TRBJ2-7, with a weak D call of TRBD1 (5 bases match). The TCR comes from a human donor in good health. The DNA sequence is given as TGTGCCAGCAGAATTCAGGGCAACGAGCAGTACTTC. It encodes CASRIQGNEQYF.